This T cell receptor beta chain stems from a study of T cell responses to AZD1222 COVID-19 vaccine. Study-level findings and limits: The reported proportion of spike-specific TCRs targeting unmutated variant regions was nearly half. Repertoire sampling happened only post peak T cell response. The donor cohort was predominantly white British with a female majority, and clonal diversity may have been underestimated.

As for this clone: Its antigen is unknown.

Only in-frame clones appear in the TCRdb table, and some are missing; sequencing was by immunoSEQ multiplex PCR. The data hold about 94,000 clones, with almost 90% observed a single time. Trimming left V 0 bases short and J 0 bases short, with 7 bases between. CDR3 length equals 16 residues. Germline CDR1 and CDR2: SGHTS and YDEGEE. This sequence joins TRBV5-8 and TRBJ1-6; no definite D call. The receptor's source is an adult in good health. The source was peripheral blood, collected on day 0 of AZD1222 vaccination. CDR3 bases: TGTGCCAGCAGCTTGGGACTGAACTCCTATAATTCACCCCTCCACTTT. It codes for CASSLGLNSYNSPLHF.